This T cell receptor (beta chain) was observed in a study of blood T cell repertoires in COVID-19. Germline V gene sequence: CDR1 SQVTM, CDR2 ANQGSEA. The V gene lost 6 bases and the J gene lost 5 bases, with 11 bases spanning the gap. This CDR3 spans 11 amino acids. Sequencing was performed with immunoSEQ multiplex PCR; in TCRdb, only in-frame clones are kept and a portion is missing. The table includes 85,000 to 95,000 clones, around 72% detected once. The specimen sequenced was peripheral blood. This receptor was obtained from a woman older than 75 with acute or convalescent COVID-19. This sequence joins TRBV29-1 and TRBJ2-7, with a weak D call TRBD2 (5 bases). The CDR3 bases are TGCAGCGTGTCCCACGGGGACGAGCAGTACTTC. This codes for CSVSHGDEQYF.